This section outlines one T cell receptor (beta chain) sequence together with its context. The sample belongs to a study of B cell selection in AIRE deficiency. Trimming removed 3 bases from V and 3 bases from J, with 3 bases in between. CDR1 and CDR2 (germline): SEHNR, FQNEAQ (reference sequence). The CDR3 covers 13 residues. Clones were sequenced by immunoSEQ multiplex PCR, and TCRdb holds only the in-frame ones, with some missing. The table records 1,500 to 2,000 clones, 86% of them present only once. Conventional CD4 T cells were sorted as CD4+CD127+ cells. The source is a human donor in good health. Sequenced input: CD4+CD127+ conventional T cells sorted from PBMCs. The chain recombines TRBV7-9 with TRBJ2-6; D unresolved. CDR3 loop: CASSLGGANVLTF. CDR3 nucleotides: TGTGCCAGCAGCTTGGGTGGGGCCAACGTCCTGACTTTC.